Listed below are T cell receptor beta chains from one sample, sequenced in a study of blood T cell repertoires in COVID-19. Clones were read by immunoSEQ multiplex PCR, and TCRdb kept only the in-frame ones, dropping some. The sample carries approximately 320,000 clones, 75% to 85% recorded once. Sequencing was performed on peripheral blood. These receptors originate from a human donor in a cohort sampled during active COVID-19. Both conserved end residues are part of each CDR3. A D gene is named only where the DNA matches it firmly. Size tells how often a clone was seen (once, few, many) or the class of an expanded clone, and some rows leave it out.

TRBV6-5	TRBJ2-3	NA	15	NA	CASSSSVFLTDTQYF	TGTGCCAGCAGCTCTAGCGTTTTCCTCACAGATACGCAGTATTTT
TRBV24-1	TRBJ1-5	NA	16	TRBD1	CATSDAPGTGSQPQHF	TGTGCCACCAGTGACGCCCCCGGGACAGGATCTCAGCCCCAGCATTTT
TRBV5-1	TRBJ1-6	once	15	TRBD1	CASRNPDRGNSPLHF	TGCGCCAGCAGAAACCCGGACAGGGGTAATTCACCCCTCCACTTT
TRBV27	TRBJ1-5	NA	17	TRBD1	CASSSRQGLLSNQPQHF	TGTGCCAGCAGTTCCAGACAGGGATTACTTAGCAATCAGCCCCAGCATTTT
TRBV20-1	TRBJ2-3	NA	11	NA	CSARTGEAQYF	TGCAGTGCTAGAACCGGGGAGGCGCAGTATTTT
TRBV4-1	TRBJ1-6	NA	13	NA	CASSQVMRPSLHF	TGCGCCAGCAGCCAAGTTATGCGACCTAGCCTCCACTTT
TRBV7-8	TRBJ2-5	NA	15	NA	CASSLNAGNQETQYF	TGTGCCAGCAGCTTAAATGCGGGGAACCAAGAGACCCAGTACTTC
TRBV3-1/TRBV3-2	TRBJ2-2	NA	16	TRBD2	CASRLLAGAGTGELFF	TGTGCCAGCAGACTCCTAGCGGGGGCGGGCACCGGGGAGCTGTTTTTT
TRBV6-4	TRBJ2-1	few	15	NA	CASSAYGQLNNEQFF	TGTGCCAGCAGTGCTTACGGACAGCTAAACAATGAGCAGTTCTTC
TRBV18	TRBJ2-7	NA	14	NA	CASSPRGAGYEQYF	TGTGCCAGCTCACCACGGGGCGCGGGGTACGAGCAGTACTTC
TRBV5-1	TRBJ2-3	NA	16	TRBD2	CASSLPLAGSTDTQYF	TGCGCCAGCAGCTTGCCCCTAGCGGGGAGCACAGATACGCAGTATTTT
TRBV30	TRBJ1-6	NA	14	NA	CAWSVGPYNSPLHF	TGTGCCTGGAGTGTTGGCCCTTATAATTCACCCCTCCACTTT
TRBV4-2	TRBJ1-5	NA	15	NA	CASRNEEYSNQPQHF	TGTGCCAGCAGAAACGAGGAGTATAGCAATCAGCCCCAGCATTTT
TRBV12-5	TRBJ1-5	once	13	NA	CASGLSGNQPQHF	TGTGCTAGTGGTTTGTCCGGCAATCAGCCCCAGCATTTT
TRBV10-1	TRBJ1-2	NA	15	TRBD1	CATKGPTGEGYGYTF	TGCGCCACCAAGGGCCCGACAGGGGAGGGCTATGGCTACACCTTC
TRBV6-1	TRBJ2-2	NA	16	NA	CASSELLLTNTGELFF	TGTGCCAGCAGTGAACTTCTATTAACGAACACCGGGGAGCTGTTTTTT
TRBV4-1	TRBJ1-1	few	15	NA	CASSHYREPGAEAFF	TGCGCCAGCAGCCATTATCGGGAACCAGGCGCTGAAGCTTTCTTT
TRBV24-1	TRBJ2-1	NA	14	TRBD1	CATSEQGALDEQFF	TGTGCCACCAGCGAACAGGGGGCGCTTGATGAGCAGTTCTTC
TRBV5-5	TRBJ2-2	NA	15	NA	CASREVGGITGELFF	TGTGCCAGCAGGGAGGTAGGGGGTATCACCGGGGAGCTGTTTTTT
TRBV5-1	TRBJ2-1	NA	13	TRBD2	CASSESGVNEQFF	TGCGCCAGCAGTGAGAGCGGGGTCAATGAGCAGTTCTTC
TRBV24-1	TRBJ1-5	few	13	NA	CATSPFGNQPQHF	TGTGCCACCAGCCCCTTTGGCAATCAGCCCCAGCATTTT
TRBV25-1	TRBJ2-1	NA	14	NA	CASSDGGFYNEQFF	TGTGCCAGCAGTGATGGCGGGTTTTACAATGAGCAGTTCTTC
TRBV11-2	TRBJ2-2	NA	16	TRBD2	CASRTSGGLGTGELFF	TGTGCCAGCAGGACTAGCGGGGGTCTCGGCACCGGGGAGCTGTTTTTT
TRBV10-3	TRBJ1-2	NA	15	NA	CAISMSPRTTYGYTF	TGTGCCATCAGTATGAGCCCACGAACTACCTATGGCTACACCTTC
TRBV6-5	TRBJ1-2	NA	13	TRBD1	CASSLQGSGGYTF	TGTGCCAGCAGTCTACAGGGGAGCGGGGGCTACACCTTC
TRBV12-5	TRBJ2-3	NA	15	TRBD2	CASALGRGGTDTQYF	TGTGCTAGTGCCCTTGGGAGGGGAGGCACAGATACGCAGTATTTT
TRBV10-3	TRBJ1-2	NA	13	TRBD1	CATTGTANDGYTF	TGTGCCACGACTGGGACAGCGAACGATGGCTACACCTTC
TRBV6-6	TRBJ1-4	NA	14	TRBD1	CASSLGGAGEKLFF	TGTGCCAGCAGTTTAGGGGGCGCGGGTGAAAAACTGTTTTTT
TRBV7-3	TRBJ2-3	NA	12	NA	CASSLMAGTQYF	TGTGCCAGCAGCTTAATGGCGGGTACGCAGTATTTT
TRBV24-1	TRBJ2-1	NA	16	TRBD2	CATSDSGGNSYNEQFF	TGTGCCACCAGTGATTCGGGGGGGAACTCCTACAATGAGCAGTTCTTC
TRBV27	TRBJ2-5	NA	14	NA	CASSLLGNQETQYF	TGTGCCAGCAGTTTACTTGGCAACCAAGAGACCCAGTACTTC
TRBV7-2	TRBJ1-2	NA	11	NA	CASEGGYGYTF	TGTGCCAGCGAGGGGGGGTATGGCTACACCTTC
TRBV2	TRBJ1-2	once	13	NA	CASSEAGTRYSRF	TGTGCCAGCAGTGAAGCGGGGACTCGATACAGCAGATTC
TRBV25-1	TRBJ2-1	NA	15	TRBD1	CASSALQGSYNEQFF	TGTGCCAGCAGTGCTTTACAGGGGTCCTACAATGAGCAGTTCTTC
TRBV30	TRBJ1-4	NA	14	NA	CAWSVQGTGEKLFF	TGTGCCTGGAGTGTCCAGGGGACGGGGGAAAAACTGTTTTTT
TRBV5-1	TRBJ1-1	NA	15	NA	CASSLEATGVGEAFF	TGCGCCAGCAGCTTGGAGGCGACCGGGGTCGGTGAAGCTTTCTTT
TRBV19	TRBJ1-3	NA	17	NA	CATTPRRGGHSGNTIYF	TGTGCCACAACCCCACGCCGGGGAGGGCACTCTGGAAACACCATATATTTT
TRBV3-1/TRBV3-2	TRBJ1-2	NA	15	NA	CASSQAGTVNYGYTF	TGTGCCAGCAGCCAAGCGGGAACAGTGAACTATGGCTACACCTTC
TRBV6-5	TRBJ2-2	NA	15	TRBD1	CASSYSQRGRGELFF	TGTGCCAGCAGTTACTCTCAGAGGGGGCGCGGGGAGCTGTTTTTT
TRBV5-1	TRBJ1-4	NA	15	TRBD1	CASSLGTGRGEKLFF	TGCGCCAGCAGCTTGGGGACAGGACGGGGTGAAAAACTGTTTTTT
TRBV19	TRBJ2-7	NA	14	TRBD1	CASSPPDRVHEQYF	TGTGCCAGTAGTCCCCCGGACAGGGTACACGAGCAGTACTTC
TRBV19	TRBJ1-2	NA	15	NA	CASSIAGGDFYGYTF	TGTGCCAGTAGTATAGCCGGGGGAGACTTCTATGGCTACACCTTC
TRBV30	TRBJ1-1	NA	13	NA	CAWSYSMNTEAFF	TGTGCCTGGAGTTACAGCATGAACACTGAAGCTTTCTTT
TRBV28	TRBJ1-5	few	14	NA	CASSLVGGGQPQHF	TGTGCCAGCAGTTTGGTCGGGGGTGGGCAGCCCCAGCATTTT
TRBV6-5	TRBJ1-1	NA	14	NA	CASKRVGKNTEAFF	TGTGCCTCCAAGCGGGTGGGGAAGAACACTGAAGCTTTCTTT